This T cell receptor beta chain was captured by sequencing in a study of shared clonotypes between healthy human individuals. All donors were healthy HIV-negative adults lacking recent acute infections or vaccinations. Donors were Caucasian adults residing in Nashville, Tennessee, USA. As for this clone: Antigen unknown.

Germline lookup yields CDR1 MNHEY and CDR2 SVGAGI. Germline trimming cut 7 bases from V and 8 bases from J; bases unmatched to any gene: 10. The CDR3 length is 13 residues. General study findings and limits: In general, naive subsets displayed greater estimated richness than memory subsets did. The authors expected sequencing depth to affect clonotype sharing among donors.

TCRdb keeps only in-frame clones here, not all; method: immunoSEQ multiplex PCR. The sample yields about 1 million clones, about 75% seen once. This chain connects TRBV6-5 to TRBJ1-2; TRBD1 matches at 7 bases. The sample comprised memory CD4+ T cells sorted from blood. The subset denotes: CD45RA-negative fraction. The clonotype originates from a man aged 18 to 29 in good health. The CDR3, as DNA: TGTGCCAGCATGGGGGGACAGAATGTGGGCTACACCTTC. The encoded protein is CASMGGQNVGYTF.